This T cell receptor beta chain comes out of a study of blood T cell repertoires in COVID-19. In the study overall: COVID-19 samples, acute and convalescent, were from the United States, Italy and Spain. The cDNA or gDNA used as material had been derived from T cells, B-cell-depleted T cells, or PBMCs.

It was during active infection that Seattle patients were enrolled and then longitudinally followed. The CDR3 has 12 residues. The germline CDR1 and CDR2 sequences are SNHLY and FYNNEI. Trimming cost V 11 bases and J 5 bases, with 15 bases left between them. Original analysis: Cell counts per sample came from amplifying reference gene primers. Libraries were prepared by immunoSEQ multiplex PCR; TCRdb keeps only in-frame clonotypes and omits some of them. The V and J calls and clone size are taken from that table; D and trimming were inferred from the DNA. In the table there are more than 85,000 clones, around nine tenths of which are singletons.

This sequence was found in a human donor with COVID-19, enrolled during active disease. The donor label of this sample is uncertain. The chain couples TRBV2 to TRBJ2-5, with D hard to call. Sequencing was performed on peripheral blood. The CDR3 spells CAVAFWPETQYF. The DNA for the CDR3 is TGTGCCGTAGCATTTTGGCCGGAGACCCAGTACTTC.